These 24 T cell receptor beta chains share one sample of origin, sequenced in a study of T cell responses to AZD1222 COVID-19 vaccine. Sequenced by immunoSEQ multiplex PCR; TCRdb stores in-frame clones only, minus some. Of roughly 120,000 clones listed, approximately 90% were seen once; the top ten hold approximately 7.6%. The specimen was peripheral blood, collected on day 0 of AZD1222 vaccination. The receptors were gathered from an adult in good health.

This clone was seen only a few times. The gene calls are TRBV5-1 and TRBJ2-1; TRBD2 aligns across 7 bases. The V gene's germline CDR1 is SGHRS and CDR2 YFSETQ. The length of the CDR3 is 18 residues. The V and J ends lost 0 bases and 0 bases, in that order; junction bases with no gene match: 9. The CDR3, as DNA: TGCGCCAGCAGCTTGGGCCTCCCTAGCGGTAGCTCCTACAATGAGCAGTTCTTC. It yields the protein CASSLGLPSGSSYNEQFF.

The chain joins TRBV29-1 to TRBJ2-7; D could derive from TRBD1 or TRBD2 (6 bases each). Germline CDR1 SQVTM, CDR2 ANQGSEA. This CDR3 has 11 residues. Deletions cut 3 bases from V and 6 bases from J, with 9 bases between. Here the CDR3 DNA reads TGCAGCGTTGACAGGGGAGGCGAGCAGTACTTC. Its translation: CSVDRGGEQYF.

This clone occurred a few times. The J gene is TRBJ1-3, the V gene TRBV30; D gene unclear. Trimming pared 5 bases from V and 4 bases from J, leaving 21 bases between. The CDR3 extends over 16 amino acids. In germline, CDR1 is GTSNPN, CDR2 SVGIG (reference sequence). CDR3 protein: CAWGPSLQGRGNTIYF. CDR3 nucleotides: TGTGCCTGGGGCCCCTCGCTGCAAGGGAGGGGAAACACCATATATTTT.

The chain combines TRBV5-6 with TRBJ1-2; D may be TRBD1 (6 bases). There are 15 residues in the CDR3. CDR1 is SGHDT, CDR2 YYEEEE, per germline. V was shortened by 5 bases and J by 0 bases, with 14 bases between the two germline ends. CDR3 sequence: CASSRVGGANYGYTF. As DNA, the CDR3 is TGTGCCAGCAGTAGGGTCGGGGGCGCTAACTATGGCTACACCTTC.

In its sample, this clone was seen a few times. The chain joins TRBV19 to TRBJ2-1, with 9 bases fitting TRBD2. CDR3 length: 15 amino acids. The V gene's germline CDR1 is LNHDA and CDR2 SQIVND (reference sequence). V lost 5 bases and J lost 9; bases outside the gene matches: 11. The CDR3 spells CASSFFAGGPAEQFF. The DNA for the CDR3 is TGTGCCAGTAGTTTCTTTGCGGGAGGGCCTGCTGAGCAGTTCTTC.

This chain connects TRBV29-1 to TRBJ1-1; D call uncertain. Germline V CDR1 and CDR2: SQVTM, ANQGSEA. The germline V and J ends were trimmed by 3 bases and 1 base, with 6 bases remaining between them. The CDR3 contains 12 residues. The CDR3 nucleotides read TGCAGCGTTGACAGCTCGAACACTGAAGCTTTCTTT. Translation: CSVDSSNTEAFF.

The chain carries TRBV27 and TRBJ2-3; D remains ambiguous. The V end was cut by 5 bases, the J end by 2 bases, with 11 bases between. The CDR3 has 14 residues. Germline CDR1 is MNHEY and CDR2 is SMNVEV (reference sequence). This chain's CDR3 is CASSLVETTDTQYF. Here the CDR3 DNA reads TGTGCCAGCAGTCTGGTGGAGACCACAGATACGCAGTATTTT.

The V and J genes are TRBV5-5 and TRBJ2-4; D is unclear. Germline values: CDR1 SGHKS, CDR2 YYEKEE (reference sequence). Trimming took off 3 bases at V and 0 bases at J, with 16 bases between the two ends. The CDR3 length is 17 residues. For the CDR3, the DNA is TGTGCCAGCAGCTGGAATTCCAGCCGACTAGCCAAAAACATTCAGTACTTC. Translating it yields CASSWNSSRLAKNIQYF.

The V and J genes are TRBV10-2 and TRBJ1-4; D not certain. This CDR3 has 13 residues. Germline V gene data show CDR1 as WSHSY and CDR2 as SAAADI. V lost 10 bases, J lost 0 bases, and 9 bases lay in between. The CDR3 here is CAIREPTNEKLFF. CDR3 in DNA: TGCGCCATCCGAGAGCCAACTAATGAAAAACTGTTTTTT.

The chain has TRBV6-2 or TRBV6-3 and TRBJ2-7, with D possibly being TRBD1 (5 bases). CDR3 length: 18 residues. The germline V gene encodes CDR1 MNHEY and CDR2 SVGEGT. Trimming cost V 2 bases and J 1 base, with 21 bases left between them. The CDR3 nucleotides are TGTGCCAGCAGTTACGATATTACTAAACAGGCGTATTCCTACGAGCAGTACTTC. It is translated as CASSYDITKQAYSYEQYF.

The genes are TRBV7-9 and TRBJ1-2; D not resolved. The CDR3 has 13 amino acids. The germline V and J ends were trimmed by 5 bases and 5 bases, with 12 bases remaining between them. From germline, CDR1 is SEHNR and CDR2 FQNEAQ (reference sequence). Here the CDR3 DNA reads TGTGCCAGCAGCCCCATTCTCCGATATGGCTACACCTTC. This gives the protein CASSPILRYGYTF.

The chain joins TRBV2 to TRBJ1-1; D may be TRBD1 (5 bases). This CDR3 region has 15 residues. Looked up from germline, CDR1 is SNHLY and CDR2 is FYNNEI. V was clipped by 5 bases and J by 2 bases, with 15 bases between them. CDR3 region: CASSPLGTTNTEAFF. The CDR3 bases are TGTGCCAGCAGTCCCCTGGGGACCACAAACACTGAAGCTTTCTTT.

The chain uses TRBV18 and TRBJ1-4; 8 bases match TRBD1. J gave up 2 bases and V 0 bases, and 2 bases lay outside the gene matches. The CDR3 loop spans 16 amino acids. CDR1 and CDR2 from the germline V gene are KGHSH and LQKENI. The CDR3: CASSPPQGATNEKLFF. The CDR3 DNA is TGTGCCAGCTCACCACCTCAGGGGGCGACTAATGAAAAACTGTTTTTT.

The chain uses TRBV30 and TRBJ1-3; D gene unclear. Germline V gene data show CDR1 as GTSNPN and CDR2 as SVGIG (reference sequence). The CDR3 extends over 17 amino acids. Trimming removed 0 bases from V and 2 bases from J, with 17 bases in between. The chain's CDR3 is CAWSVHPPGPTGNTIYF. CDR3 in DNA: TGTGCCTGGAGTGTACACCCCCCCGGCCCGACTGGAAACACCATATATTTT.

The rearrangement links TRBV7-2 to TRBJ1-2, with D perhaps TRBD1 (5 bases). The CDR3 runs 14 residues. Germline V gene lookup returns CDR1 SGHTA and CDR2 FQGNSA. The ends were cut back, 5 bases at V and 8 bases at J, with 18 bases in the middle. This chain's CDR3 is CASSLLWGGEGYTF. Written as DNA, the CDR3 is TGTGCCAGCAGCCTCCTCTGGGGGGGAGAAGGCTACACCTTC.

V gene TRBV11-2 combines with J gene TRBJ1-2, with no clear D. This CDR3 region has 17 residues. Looked up from germline, CDR1 is SGHAT and CDR2 is FQNNGV. V lost 0 bases and J 4 bases, leaving 18 bases between the germline ends. CDR3 DNA sequence: TGTGCCAGCAGCTTAGACGACCTGTCGCCCGGAGGCTATGGCTACACCTTC. This encodes CASSLDDLSPGGYGYTF.

This sequence joins TRBV15 and TRBJ1-3; D not certain. With 3 bases removed from V and 0 bases from J, the gap between germline ends came to 9 bases. The CDR3 is 15 amino acids. Germline CDR1 reads LNHNV; CDR2 reads YYDKDF (reference sequence). The CDR3: CATSREGYSGNTIYF. DNA of the CDR3: TGTGCCACCAGCAGGGAAGGGTACTCTGGAAACACCATATATTTT.

The V gene is TRBV7-6, the J gene TRBJ1-5; D is ambiguous. CDR3 length: 13 amino acids. The germline V gene encodes CDR1 SGHVS and CDR2 FNYEAQ. V was trimmed by 4 bases and J by 5 bases, leaving 9 bases between them. The CDR3 spells CASSSQLDQPQHF. As DNA, the CDR3 is TGTGCCAGCAGCTCCCAACTAGATCAGCCCCAGCATTTT.

The V call is TRBV11-3, the J call TRBJ1-1, with 10 bases that match TRBD1. Germline V CDR1 and CDR2: SGHNT, YENEEA. V was clipped by 3 bases and J by 6 bases; unmatched bases: 7. The CDR3 is 15 amino acids. Here the CDR3 reads CASSFSGQGQAEAFF. As DNA, the CDR3 is TGTGCCAGCAGCTTTTCGGGACAGGGGCAAGCTGAAGCTTTCTTT. Full variable domain (remainder filled in from reference TRBV11-3 and TRBJ1-1): EAGVVQSPRYKIIEKKQPVAFWCNPISGHNTLYWYLQNLGQGPELLIRYENEEAVDDSQLPKDRFSAERLKGVDSTLKIQPAELGDSAVYLCASSFSGQGQAEAFFGQGTRLTVV.

The V and J genes are TRBV5-1 and TRBJ1-2, with D possibly matching TRBD1 (6 bases). Per the germline V gene, CDR1 is SGHRS and CDR2 is YFSETQ. Trimming stripped 0 bases from V and 0 bases from J, with 15 bases between. The CDR3 is 17 amino acids. The chain's CDR3 is CASSLGQAILTNYGYTF. The CDR3 DNA follows: TGCGCCAGCAGCTTGGGACAGGCGATACTAACTAACTATGGCTACACCTTC. The full variable domain, with the rest looked up from reference TRBV5-1 and TRBJ1-2, is KAGVTQTPRYLIKTRGQQVTLSCSPISGHRSVSWYQQTPGQGLQFLFEYFSETQRNKGNFPGRFSGRQFSNSRSEMNVSTLELGDSALYLCASSLGQAILTNYGYTFGSGTRLTVV.

The J gene is TRBJ1-2, the V gene TRBV3-1 (or the pseudogene TRBV3-2), with D possibly matching TRBD1 (6 bases). With 7 bases removed from V and 3 bases from J, the gap between germline ends came to 21 bases. The CDR3 contains 16 residues. The germline gives CDR1 LGHDT, CDR2 YNNKEL (reference sequence). The CDR3 spells CASTPRPGAGDYGYTF. The CDR3 DNA reads as TGTGCCAGCACCCCGAGGCCAGGGGCCGGCGACTATGGCTACACCTTC.

The rearrangement uses TRBV7-9 and TRBJ1-2; the D is unclear. Trimming shortened V by 4 bases and J by 4 bases, and 10 bases separated the two germline ends. Germline assignment: CDR1 SEHNR and CDR2 FQNEAQ (reference sequence). The CDR3 contains 13 residues. In DNA, the CDR3 is TGTGCCAGCAGCTCGGAACAGACCTATGGCTACACCTTC. Protein: CASSSEQTYGYTF.

The genes are TRBV27 and TRBJ1-5; D perhaps matches TRBD1 (6 bases). CDR1 is MNHEY and CDR2 is SMNVEV in the germline V gene (reference sequence). Trimming left V 4 bases short and J 7 bases short, with 14 bases between. This CDR3 contains 14 residues. The CDR3 DNA sequence: TGTGCCAGCAGTTCCCAGGGGTCTGGCCAGCCCCAGCATTTT. The encoded protein is CASSSQGSGQPQHF.

J is TRBJ1-6 and V is TRBV5-8; no definite D call. The CDR3 consists of 14 residues. Germline loops: CDR1 SGHTS, CDR2 YDEGEE. Trimming stripped 0 bases from V and 7 bases from J, with 8 bases between. CDR3 sequence (DNA): TGTGCCAGCAGCTTGGCTTTCGGCAATTCACCCCTCCACTTT. This gives the protein CASSLAFGNSPLHF.